This T cell receptor (beta chain) was sequenced in a study of early T cells in non-severe SARS-CoV-2 infection. Study context: Chains from this unsorted whole-blood bulk RNA could not be paired.

About this clonotype: Its target is unknown.

Study-wide results and caveats: Clonotype matching in VDJdb favored anti-spike CD8 responses and did not capture private and CD4 specificities.

The CDR3 is made up of 15 amino acids. Germline assignment: CDR1 MGHRA and CDR2 YSYEKL. The V and J ends lost 0 bases and 2 bases respectively, with 8 bases between them. In the library, individual cDNA molecules carried attached unique molecular identifiers. MiXCR was run by TCRdb on the 5' RACE reads, yielding one entry per CDR3 protein. The table includes roughly 60,000 distinct CDR3 sequences, 10% to 15% detected once. The TCR originated in an adult who was a healthcare worker with PCR-confirmed SARS-CoV-2 infection or an uninfected control (not recorded which). The J gene is TRBJ2-1, the V gene TRBV4-1; perhaps TRBD1 as D (5 bases). Sequencing was done on a sample of whole blood. The CDR3 DNA sequence: TGCGCCAGCAGCCAAGATAGGACAACCTACAATGAGCAGTTCTTC. The encoded protein is CASSQDRTTYNEQFF.